Below, 13 T cell receptor beta chains from the same sample are listed, as sequenced in a study of T cells after posttransplantation cyclophosphamide. Libraries were prepared by immunoSEQ multiplex PCR; TCRdb keeps only in-frame clonotypes and omits some of them. The table lists 21,000 or so clones, about 86% of them singletons, with 2% to 2.5% in the top ten. Methotrexate plus calcineurin inhibitor accompanied controls' myeloablative marrow transplants; sampling was 1 year later. Sequenced here: PBMCs, sampled around 53 weeks after allogeneic stem cell transplant with calcineurin inhibitor and methotrexate. Receptor source: a female patient between 30 and 40 years old who received an allogeneic stem cell transplant from an unrelated donor, was CMV-positive, and had acute and chronic GVHD. Some T cells here may be from the graft donor.

The V call is TRBV6-1, the J call TRBJ1-2; the D is unclear. Germline values: CDR1 MNHNS, CDR2 SASEGT. The CDR3 extends over 17 amino acids. Trimming removed 3 bases at V and 0 bases at J, with 17 bases between. The CDR3 loop reads CASSDLRGLGTNYGYTF. DNA for the CDR3: TGTGCCAGCAGTGACCTCCGTGGGCTCGGTACTAACTATGGCTACACCTTC.

The rearrangement uses TRBV7-3 and TRBJ2-1; 7 bases agree with TRBD2. The CDR3 is 14 residues long. CDR1 is SGHTA, CDR2 FQGTGA, per germline. Trimming removed 5 bases from V and 2 bases from J; junction bases left unmatched: 3. The CDR3 nucleotides read TGTGCCAGCAGCCCAGGACTAGCCTACAATGAGCAGTTCTTC. Protein product: CASSPGLAYNEQFF.

This rearrangement joins TRBV7-8 to TRBJ2-4; 7 nucleotides align to TRBD2. V trimming: 1 base; J trimming: 6 bases; junction bases outside the gene matches: 3. The CDR3 sequence is 14 residues long. From germline, CDR1 is SGHVS and CDR2 FQNEAQ. The CDR3 is CASSLEGEGNIQYF. CDR3 nucleotides: TGTGCCAGCAGCTTAGAAGGGGAGGGAAACATTCAGTACTTC.

The chain carries TRBV7-9 and TRBJ1-6; unclear D gene. CDR3 length: 13 residues. Germline loops: CDR1 SEHNR, CDR2 FQNEAQ (reference sequence). V was shortened by 3 bases and J by 9 bases, with 9 bases between the two germline ends. The CDR3 region is CASSFNGVSPLHF. In DNA form, the CDR3 reads TGTGCCAGCAGCTTTAACGGGGTTTCACCCCTCCACTTT.

This chain uses TRBV5-1 with TRBJ2-1; weak D call: TRBD2 (6 bases). The CDR3 runs to 16 residues. Germline values: CDR1 SGHRS, CDR2 YFSETQ. V was trimmed by 4 bases and J by 9 bases, leaving 23 bases between them. The chain's CDR3 is CASSPALGSKGGEQFF. The CDR3 DNA follows: TGCGCCAGCAGCCCAGCCCTAGGGTCAAAGGGAGGTGAGCAGTTCTTC.

The chain is built from TRBV11-2 and TRBJ2-7; no reliable D call. Germline CDR1 is SGHAT and CDR2 is FQNNGV. CDR3 size: 13 residues. Trimming removed 2 bases at V and 6 bases at J, with 11 bases between. The CDR3 is CASSLSFESEQYF. The CDR3, as DNA: TGTGCCAGCAGCTTATCCTTCGAGTCCGAGCAGTACTTC.

This clone appeared a single time. J is TRBJ1-1 and V is TRBV7-2; no definite D call. In germline, CDR1 is SGHTA, CDR2 FQGNSA. The CDR3 runs to 13 residues. Trimming stripped 1 base from V and 11 bases from J, with 14 bases between. CDR3: CASSLDLIGGAFF. CDR3 DNA: TGTGCCAGCAGCTTAGATTTAATTGGAGGCGCTTTCTTT.

The chain has TRBV5-1 and TRBJ2-7; 13 bases fit TRBD2. V shed 2 bases, J shed 6 bases, and the junction held 14 bases outside the gene matches. The CDR3 totals 18 residues. Germline V lookup: CDR1 SGHRS, CDR2 YFSETQ. CDR3 loop: CASSFLALAGGPGSEQYF. CDR3 DNA: TGCGCCAGCAGCTTTCTGGCACTAGCGGGAGGGCCGGGGTCCGAGCAGTACTTC.

This clone was counted between two and nine times. This sequence joins TRBV5-8 and TRBJ1-5; 8 positions agree with TRBD1. Unmatched junction bases numbered 11, after V lost 3 bases and J lost 6 bases. CDR3 length equals 16 residues. Germline CDR1 SGHTS, CDR2 YDEGEE. CDR3 nucleotides: TGTGCCAGCAGCTCCATTGGGACAGGAGGCCTTCAGCCCCAGCATTTT. Its protein product is CASSSIGTGGLQPQHF.

The sample holds one count of this clone. V and J are TRBV28 and TRBJ2-7; a possible D gene is TRBD1 (5 bases). Per germline, CDR1 MDHEN and CDR2 SYDVKM. V lost 6 bases and J lost 3, with 21 bases in between. The CDR3 is 16 amino acids. The CDR3 protein is CASRLSRAGSIYEQYF. CDR3 DNA sequence: TGTGCCAGCAGGCTCTCCAGGGCCGGGTCCATCTACGAGCAGTACTTC.

This chain links TRBV5-1 with TRBJ1-3; D is uncertain. The CDR3 has 15 residues. V shed 0 bases and J shed 0 bases, with 7 bases lying between them. CDR1 and CDR2 (germline): SGHRS, YFSETQ. CDR3 in amino acids: CASSLGTTSGNTIYF. In DNA, the CDR3 is TGCGCCAGCAGCTTGGGTACAACCTCTGGAAACACCATATATTTT. Full variable domain (remainder filled in from reference TRBV5-1 and TRBJ1-3): KAGVTQTPRYLIKTRGQQVTLSCSPISGHRSVSWYQQTPGQGLQFLFEYFSETQRNKGNFPGRFSGRQFSNSRSEMNVSTLELGDSALYLCASSLGTTSGNTIYFGEGSWLTVV.

This chain joins TRBV30 and TRBJ2-7; 7 bases are shared with TRBD2. With 5 bases clipped from V and 6 bases from J, the junction kept 19 bases outside the gene matches. Germline lookup yields CDR1 GTSNPN and CDR2 SVGIG (reference sequence). The CDR3 is 16 residues long. The CDR3 here is CAWQKGQGGPVAEQYF. CDR3 DNA sequence: TGTGCCTGGCAAAAAGGTCAGGGAGGGCCGGTAGCCGAGCAGTACTTC.

V is TRBV5-1 and J is TRBJ1-1; 11 nucleotides match TRBD1. CDR3 length: 14 amino acids. The germline V gene encodes CDR1 SGHRS and CDR2 YFSETQ. After removal of 9 bases from V and 5 bases from J, the junction contained 9 bases not matched to a gene. The CDR3 is CATGQGASGTEAFF. For the CDR3, the DNA is TGCGCCACCGGACAGGGGGCGTCGGGGACTGAAGCTTTCTTT.